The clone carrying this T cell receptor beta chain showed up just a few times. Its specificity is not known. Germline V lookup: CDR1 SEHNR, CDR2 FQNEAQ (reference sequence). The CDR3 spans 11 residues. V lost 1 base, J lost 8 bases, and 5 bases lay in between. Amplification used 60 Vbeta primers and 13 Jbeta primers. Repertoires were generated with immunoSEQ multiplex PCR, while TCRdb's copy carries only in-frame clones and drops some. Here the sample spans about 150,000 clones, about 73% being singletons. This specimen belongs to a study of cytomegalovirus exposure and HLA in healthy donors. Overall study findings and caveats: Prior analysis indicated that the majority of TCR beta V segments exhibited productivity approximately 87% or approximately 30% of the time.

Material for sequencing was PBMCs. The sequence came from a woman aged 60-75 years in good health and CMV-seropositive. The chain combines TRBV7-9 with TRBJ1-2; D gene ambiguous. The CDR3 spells CASSLGPGYTF. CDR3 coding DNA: TGTGCCAGCAGCTTAGGGCCCGGCTACACCTTC.